This TCR beta chain was sequenced for a study of blood T cell repertoires in COVID-19. Assay: immunoSEQ multiplex PCR; the TCRdb copy retains only in-frame clones and omits some. The sample shows some 70,000 clones, around 83% of them seen only once. The TCR comes from a man between 45 and 60 years old with active COVID-19. The sample comprised peripheral blood.

CDR3 in DNA: TGTGCCAGCAGCCCGCAGGGGAACGAGCAGTACTTC. This translates into CASSPQGNEQYF. This chain links TRBV7-8 with TRBJ2-7; weak D call: TRBD1 (6 bases). Germline CDR1 SGHVS, CDR2 FQNEAQ. V lost 5 bases and J 5 bases, leaving 10 bases between the germline ends. This CDR3 has 12 amino acids.